Reported below is one T cell receptor (beta chain). Its specificity is not known. Survey-level resolution applied to immunoSEQ assay v3.0. Here immunoSEQ multiplex PCR was the method, and the copy in TCRdb shows in-frame clones only, minus some. This table has roughly 5,700 clones, roughly 78% appearing once. Trimming removed 4 bases from V and 0 bases from J; junction bases left unmatched: 2. The CDR3 length is 15 residues. Germline loops: CDR1 SNHLY, CDR2 FYNNEI. The data stem from a study of long-term antiretroviral therapy in people with HIV. Regarding the study as a whole: The study lacked data on ART adherence, viral resistance or therapy changes. Narrower CDR3 length ranges marked HIV repertoires relative to controls. Pre-ART-expanded clones dominated the repertoire at all time points. Dating from the mid-2000s to the late 2010s, the blood was possibly obtained under older ART regimens.

The J gene is TRBJ2-2, the V gene TRBV2; 7 bases fit TRBD1. This clonotype was obtained from a man aged 35-49 years with HIV. This material consisted of unsorted PBMCs, taken 1.8 years before starting antiretroviral therapy. CDR3 protein: CASSAGTANTGELFF. CDR3 sequence (DNA): TGTGCCAGCAGTGCTGGGACAGCGAACACCGGGGAGCTGTTTTTT.